This T cell receptor (beta chain) was sequenced in a study of blood T cell repertoires in COVID-19. Per the original data handling: Researchers report that nucleated cell counts were estimated from reference gene primer amplification. Libraries were prepared by immunoSEQ multiplex PCR; TCRdb keeps only in-frame clonotypes and omits some of them. From that table come the V and J calls and clone size; the DNA was used to work out D and trimming. This table has some 220,000 clones, around three quarters appearing once. The germline gives CDR1 SGHNT, CDR2 YENEEA. With 1 base removed from V and 0 bases from J, the gap between germline ends came to 7 bases. The CDR3 runs 16 residues.

The sequence was collected from a woman in her seventies with acute or convalescent COVID-19. Sequenced input: peripheral blood. The genes are TRBV11-3 and TRBJ2-6; no firm D call. In DNA form, the CDR3 reads TGTGCCAGCAGCTTAGGTTTCGGCTCTGGGGCCAACGTCCTGACTTTC. It codes for CASSLGFGSGANVLTF.